This record covers a single T cell receptor (beta chain). This receptor's antigen is unknown. No much larger clone is present one base from it, and per-base qualities are unavailable. In the prospective study, participants were about 18 to 90 years old, resided in about two dozen geographic areas of the United States, and were enrolled through a virtual design. Cohort assignment in the prospective study relied on participant-reported clinical history from a screening survey and a study questionnaire. Exposed participants were defined as having been in contact with someone with a PCR-confirmed or clinician-diagnosed COVID-19 case within 2 weeks of study entry. In the prospective study, mobile phlebotomists collected whole blood, serum and a nasopharyngeal or oropharyngeal swab from each participant. Participants in the prospective study had the option to provide additional blood draws and questionnaires over a 2-month period. Before DNA extraction, prospective study blood samples were shipped either frozen or at room temperature.

This specimen comes from a study of blood T cell repertoires in COVID-19 (dated by TCRdb to about 2020). For context, the study as a whole: The collaborator samples originated in the United States, Italy and Spain and spanned the acute and convalescent phases of COVID-19. The prospective study material was composed of cDNA or gDNA derived from T cells, B-cell-depleted T cells, or PBMCs. The dataset comprised deeply sampled blood TCRbeta repertoires from subjects exposed to, actively infected with, or recovered from COVID-19. The repertoires were released in a freely available public database meant as a resource for research on the immune response to SARS-CoV-2. Samples came from the ongoing ImmuneRACE study (first 160 participants) plus 1,254 subjects from 6 global collaborators. Sample metadata almost always included a de-identified subject ID, COVID-19 status, age in years and sex. Where HLA class I and class II types were available, the types were taken from metadata supplied by the sample provider, not from assay-based typing. General conclusions and limits of the study: The quantity of clinical and demographic metadata differed by source and by participant and was supplied without curation.

The immunoSEQ Assay, a bias-controlled multiplex PCR, was used to amplify TCRbeta CDR3 regions from genomic DNA. Per the authors' processing: The number of nucleated cells in each sample was estimated by amplification of reference gene primers within the assay. Sequence reads were collapsed and filtered to measure the absolute abundance of every unique TCRbeta CDR3 rearrangement. For each sample, productive Simpson clonality was calculated as the square root of Simpson's diversity index over productive rearrangements. What TCRdb holds here is the immuneACCESS table cut down to in-frame rearrangements. Part of the clones is not present; checked against another copy, under half of the missing clones reflect an unresolved V gene, and the others are unexplained. The V and J calls and clone size were taken over from that table, and D and trimming were inferred from the DNA. The sample yields roughly 270,000 clones; 82% were counted once. The ten biggest clones cover 5% of the sample.

V is cut by 5 bases and J by 4 bases, and the space between the germline ends is 8 bases. The CDR3 has 12 amino acids, counting the end cysteine and phenylalanine. The only DNA kept is the CDR3, 36 bases in frame from the first base. Input material: PBMCs or T cells enriched from blood (not recorded which). The chain is assembled from TRBV12-3 or TRBV12-4 and TRBJ1-2; a weak D assignment points to TRBD1 (5 bases agree). The origin of this receptor is a man aged 35 to 55 who had been exposed to COVID-19. The CDR3 sequence is CASSLTVYGYTF. The nucleotides are TGTGCCAGCAGTCTGACAGTCTATGGCTACACCTTC.